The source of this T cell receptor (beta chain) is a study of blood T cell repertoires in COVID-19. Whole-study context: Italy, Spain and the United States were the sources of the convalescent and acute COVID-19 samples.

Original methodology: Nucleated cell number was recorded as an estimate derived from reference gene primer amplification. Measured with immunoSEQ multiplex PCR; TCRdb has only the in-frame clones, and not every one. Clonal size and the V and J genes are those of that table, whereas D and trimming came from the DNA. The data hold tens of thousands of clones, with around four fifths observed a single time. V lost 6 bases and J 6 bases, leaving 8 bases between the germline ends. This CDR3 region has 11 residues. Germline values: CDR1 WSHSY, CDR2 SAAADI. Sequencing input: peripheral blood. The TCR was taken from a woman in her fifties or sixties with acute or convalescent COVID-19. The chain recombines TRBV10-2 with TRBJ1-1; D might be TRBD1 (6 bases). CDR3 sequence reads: CASSQGSEAFF. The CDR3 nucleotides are TGCGCCAGCAGCCAGGGGTCTGAAGCTTTCTTT.